These 5 T cell receptor beta chains share one sample of origin, sequenced in a study of cytomegalovirus exposure and HLA in healthy donors. 60 Vbeta and 13 Jbeta primers were used in PCR. Assay: immunoSEQ multiplex PCR; the TCRdb copy retains only in-frame clones and omits some. The sample records approximately 160,000 clones, about 64% being singletons. Sequenced material: PBMCs. Every receptor here comes from a man aged 50 to 60 in good health and CMV-seronegative.

There are a few counts of this clone. This chain joins TRBV28 and TRBJ2-5, with 9 bases fitting TRBD1. V shed 4 bases and J 1 base; nucleotides not matched to a gene: 10. The CDR3 is 17 amino acids. The germline CDR1 and CDR2 sequences are MDHEN and SYDVKM. CDR3 in amino acids: CASSSPGQGPIQETQYF. CDR3 DNA: TGTGCCAGCAGTTCCCCGGGACAGGGCCCCATCCAAGAGACCCAGTACTTC.

This rearrangement joins TRBV7-9 to TRBJ2-6, with 10 bases fitting TRBD1. CDR1 is SEHNR, CDR2 FQNEAQ, per germline (reference sequence). J was trimmed by 2 bases and V by 1 base; bases with no gene match: 5. The CDR3 is 18 amino acids. The CDR3 nucleotides are TGTGCCAGCAGCTTAGTGGGGACAGGGGTGGCTGGGGCCAACGTCCTGACTTTC. Residues: CASSLVGTGVAGANVLTF.

The V call is TRBV4-1, the J call TRBJ1-3, with 9 positions matching TRBD1. The length of the CDR3 is 19 residues. Per the germline V gene, CDR1 is MGHRA and CDR2 is YSYEKL. J was trimmed by 3 bases and V by 0 bases; bases with no gene match: 12. This chain's CDR3 is CASSQDRGQGRAGGNTIYF. For the CDR3, the DNA is TGCGCCAGCAGCCAAGATCGGGGACAGGGCCGAGCGGGTGGAAACACCATATATTTT.

This clone was found once. Other DNA sequences within the sample encode an identical CDR3. The chain uses TRBV19 and TRBJ1-2; tentative D call: TRBD1 (5 bases). The germline V and J ends were trimmed by 6 bases and 4 bases, with 9 bases remaining between them. The CDR3 runs to 12 residues. Germline CDR1 reads LNHDA; CDR2 reads SQIVND (reference sequence). CDR3 sequence: CASSQGIYGYTF. The CDR3, as DNA: TGTGCCAGTAGCCAGGGCATCTATGGCTACACCTTC.

V is TRBV4-1 and J is TRBJ2-7; 8 bases map to TRBD1. The CDR3 is 15 residues long. The junction had 7 bases not matched to a gene; V was cut back by 1 base and J by 5 bases. CDR1 and CDR2 (germline): MGHRA, YSYEKL. CDR3 sequence (DNA): TGCGCCAGCAGCCAAGCTGGACAGGGAGGAGACGAGCAGTACTTC. Its protein product is CASSQAGQGGDEQYF.